The clone carrying this T cell receptor (beta chain) was recorded at least ten times. Its target is not known. These data originate in a study of T cells after yellow fever vaccination. Study findings and constraints: Just a small share of clonotypes turned up in the CD4 compartment as well as the CD8 compartment.

The CDR3 has 16 residues. Trimming stripped 0 bases from V and 3 bases from J, with 13 bases between. TCRdb fed the 5' RACE reads into MiXCR, producing one record per CDR3 protein. The sample consists of some 340,000 distinct CDR3 sequences, over 8.5% of them appearing once. The chain links TRBV12-3 or TRBV12-4 to TRBJ2-3; no definite D call. This sequence originates from a man between 18 and 29 years old who received the YFV17D yellow fever vaccine. The sequenced sample was CD4+ T cells sorted from PBMCs, obtained 45 days after the yellow fever booster vaccination. Written as DNA, the CDR3 is TGTGCCAGCAGTTTAGCGCTGGATGGGGTAACAGATACGCAGTATTTT. As protein: CASSLALDGVTDTQYF.